The 11 T cell receptor beta chains below all came from one sample that was sequenced in a study of cytomegalovirus exposure and HLA in healthy donors. Amplification used 60 Vbeta primers and 13 Jbeta primers. The assay was immunoSEQ multiplex PCR, and TCRdb's table has in-frame clones only and misses some. The table has fewer than 100,000 clones, roughly 79% seen once. Sequences were obtained from PBMCs. The receptors stem from a woman in her 40s in good health and CMV-seronegative.

This rearrangement joins TRBV5-6 to TRBJ1-1, with 7 bases lining up with TRBD1. CDR1 and CDR2 from the germline V gene are SGHDT and YYEEEE. This CDR3 region has 12 residues. The V gene end was trimmed by 4 bases and the J gene end by 7 bases; junction bases not matched to a gene: 4. CDR3 sequence (DNA): TGTGCCAGCAGCGCCGACAGGGATGAAGCTTTCTTT. Protein: CASSADRDEAFF.

The gene calls are TRBV5-1 and TRBJ1-1; 7 nucleotides align to TRBD1. This CDR3 has 14 residues. Per germline, CDR1 SGHRS and CDR2 YFSETQ. The V segment lost 4 bases and the J segment 1 base; nucleotides outside the gene matches: 4. For the CDR3, the DNA is TGCGCCAGCAGCAGGGACAGTACGAACACTGAAGCTTTCTTT. It yields the protein CASSRDSTNTEAFF.

V is TRBV6-5 and J is TRBJ1-2; unclear D gene. Trimming cost V 6 bases and J 3 bases, with 8 bases left between them. CDR3 length: 12 amino acids. Germline V CDR1 and CDR2: MNHEY, SVGAGI. CDR3 DNA: TGTGCCAGCAGGACGGGGTACTATGGCTACACCTTC. It specifies CASRTGYYGYTF.

This chain links TRBV5-1 with TRBJ2-2, with 11 bases that match TRBD1. Per the germline V gene, CDR1 is SGHRS and CDR2 is YFSETQ. The CDR3 extends over 15 amino acids. Germline trimming cut 4 bases from V and 7 bases from J; bases unmatched to any gene: 6. For the CDR3, the DNA is TGCGCCAGCAGCCCTGGGACAGGGGGAAACGGGGAGCTGTTTTTT. This gives the protein CASSPGTGGNGELFF.

This clone was seen more than once but under ten times. The chain couples TRBV18 to TRBJ1-1; 8 bases map to TRBD1. Trimming removed 3 bases from V and 5 bases from J; junction bases left unmatched: 8. CDR1 is KGHSH and CDR2 is LQKENI in the germline V gene. The CDR3 contains 15 residues. The CDR3 here is CASSPGTGSRTEAFF. The CDR3 nucleotides are TGTGCCAGCTCACCTGGGACAGGAAGTCGGACTGAAGCTTTCTTT.

This chain uses TRBV5-3 with TRBJ2-7; a possible D gene is TRBD1 (6 bases). TRBV5-3 is known as an ORF, though its function is uncertain. CDR3 length: 13 amino acids. Trimming removed 3 bases at V and 3 bases at J, with 10 bases between. DNA for the CDR3: TGTGCCAGAAGCTGTGGGGGCGACTACGAGCAGTACTTC. Its translation: CARSCGGDYEQYF.

This clone has more than one count but fewer than ten. The CDR3 loop reads CASSLMGGSNTEAFF. The CDR3 DNA follows: TGTGCCAGCAGCCTCATGGGGGGGTCGAACACTGAAGCTTTCTTT. The chain combines TRBV7-9 with TRBJ1-1; weak D call: TRBD1 (5 bases). Germline assignment: CDR1 SEHNR and CDR2 FQNEAQ (reference sequence). V was clipped by 5 bases and J by 1 base, with 14 bases between them. CDR3 length: 15 residues.

J is TRBJ2-1 and V is TRBV19; weak D call: TRBD2 (5 bases). CDR1 is LNHDA and CDR2 is SQIVND in the germline V gene (reference sequence). V was pared by 5 bases and J by 8 bases, with 19 bases between. This CDR3 comprises 15 residues. This chain's CDR3 is CASSETPGSMDEQFF. CDR3 nucleotides: TGTGCCAGTAGTGAAACTCCGGGAAGTATGGATGAGCAGTTCTTC. Supplemented by reference TRBV19 and TRBJ2-1, the full variable domain reads DGGITQSPKYLFRKEGQNVTLSCEQNLNHDAMYWYRQDPGQGLRLIYYSQIVNDFQKGDIAEGYSVSREKKESFPLTVTSAQKNPTAFYLCASSETPGSMDEQFFGPGTRLTVL.

The genes are TRBV25-1 and TRBJ1-6; tentatively, D is TRBD1 (5 bases). Germline V gene sequence: CDR1 MGHDK, CDR2 SYGVNS. CDR3 size: 15 residues. V was cut by 4 bases and J by 8 bases, with 15 bases left in between. The CDR3 sequence is CASSAGRARHSPLHF. The CDR3 region has the DNA TGTGCCAGCAGTGCGGGCAGGGCGAGACATTCACCCCTCCACTTT.

V is TRBV2 and J is TRBJ1-5, with 8 positions matching TRBD1. This CDR3 region has 18 residues. Germline V gives CDR1 SNHLY, CDR2 FYNNEI. V lost 4 bases to trimming and J lost 2 bases; unmatched junction nucleotides: 13. CDR3 residues: CASSASGTGVLGNQPQHF. In DNA, the CDR3 is TGTGCCAGCAGTGCCTCCGGGACAGGAGTGTTGGGCAATCAGCCCCAGCATTTT.

This clone was observed a few times. The chain employs TRBV2 and TRBJ1-1; D gene uncertain. The CDR3 is made up of 12 amino acids. The germline V gene has CDR1 SNHLY and CDR2 FYNNEI. V was trimmed by 2 bases and J by 3 bases, leaving 4 bases between them. CDR3 sequence reads: CASSEYYTEAFF. The CDR3, as DNA: TGTGCCAGCAGTGAATACTACACTGAAGCTTTCTTT.